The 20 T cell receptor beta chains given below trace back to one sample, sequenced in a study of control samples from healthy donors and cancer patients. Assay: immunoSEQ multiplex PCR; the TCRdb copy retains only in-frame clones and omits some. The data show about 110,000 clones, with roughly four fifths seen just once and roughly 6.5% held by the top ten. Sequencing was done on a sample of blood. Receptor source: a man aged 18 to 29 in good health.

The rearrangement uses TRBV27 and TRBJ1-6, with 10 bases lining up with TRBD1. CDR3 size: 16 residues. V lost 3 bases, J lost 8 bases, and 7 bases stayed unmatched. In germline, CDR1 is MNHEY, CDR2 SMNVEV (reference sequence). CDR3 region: CASSLGVGTGDSPLHF. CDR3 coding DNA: TGTGCCAGCAGTTTGGGTGTAGGGACAGGGGATTCACCCCTCCACTTT.

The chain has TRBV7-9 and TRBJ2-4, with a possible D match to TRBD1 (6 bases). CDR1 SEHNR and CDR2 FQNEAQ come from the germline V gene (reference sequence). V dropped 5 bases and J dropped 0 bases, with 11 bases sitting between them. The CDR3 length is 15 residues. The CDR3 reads CASSEVGGAKNIQYF. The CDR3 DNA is TGTGCCAGCAGCGAGGTAGGGGGAGCCAAAAACATTCAGTACTTC. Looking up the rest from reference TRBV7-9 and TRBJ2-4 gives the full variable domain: DTGVSQNPRHKITKRGQNVTFRCDPISEHNRLYWYRQTLGQGPEFLTYFQNEAQLEKSRLLSDRFSAERPKGSFSTLEIQRTEQGDSAMYLCASSEVGGAKNIQYFGAGTRLSVL.

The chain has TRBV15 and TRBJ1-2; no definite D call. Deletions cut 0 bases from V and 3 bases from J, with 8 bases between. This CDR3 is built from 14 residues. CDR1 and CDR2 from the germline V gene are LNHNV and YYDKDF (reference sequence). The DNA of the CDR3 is TGTGCCACCAGCAGAGACCCGAAAGACTATGGCTACACCTTC. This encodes CATSRDPKDYGYTF.

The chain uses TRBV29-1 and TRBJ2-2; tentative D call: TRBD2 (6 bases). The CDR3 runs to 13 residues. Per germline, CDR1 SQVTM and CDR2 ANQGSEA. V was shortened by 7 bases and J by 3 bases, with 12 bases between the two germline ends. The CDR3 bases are TGCAGCGCTGGGACTCCCTACACCGGGGAGCTGTTTTTT. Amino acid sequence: CSAGTPYTGELFF.

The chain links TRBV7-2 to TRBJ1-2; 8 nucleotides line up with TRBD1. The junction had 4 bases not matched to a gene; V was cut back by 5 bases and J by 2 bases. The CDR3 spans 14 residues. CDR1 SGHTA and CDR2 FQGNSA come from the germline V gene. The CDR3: CASSVTGVNYGYTF. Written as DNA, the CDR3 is TGTGCCAGCAGCGTGACAGGGGTAAACTATGGCTACACCTTC.

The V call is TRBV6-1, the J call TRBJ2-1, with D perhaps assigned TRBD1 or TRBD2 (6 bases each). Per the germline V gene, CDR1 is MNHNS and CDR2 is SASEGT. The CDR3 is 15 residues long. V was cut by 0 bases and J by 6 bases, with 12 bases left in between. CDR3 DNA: TGTGCCAGCAGTGAAGCTGGGGGGCGCGGCAATGAGCAGTTCTTC. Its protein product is CASSEAGGRGNEQFF.

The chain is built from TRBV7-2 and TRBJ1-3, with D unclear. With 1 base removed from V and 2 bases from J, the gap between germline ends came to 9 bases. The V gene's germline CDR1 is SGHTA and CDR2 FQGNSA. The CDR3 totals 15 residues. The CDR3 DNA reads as TGTGCCAGCAGCTTAGTGGCAGGAACTGGAAACACCATATATTTT. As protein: CASSLVAGTGNTIYF.

The CDR3 protein is CASSQGRVKDTQYF. The CDR3 DNA reads TGCGCCAGCAGCCAAGGCAGGGTGAAAGATACGCAGTATTTT. This chain uses TRBV4-1 with TRBJ2-3; perhaps TRBD1 as D (5 bases). CDR3 length equals 14 residues. Trimming removed 1 base at V and 5 bases at J, with 10 bases between. Per the germline V gene, CDR1 is MGHRA and CDR2 is YSYEKL.

The CDR3, as DNA: TGTGCCAGCAGCCCCCCGGCGGGGGAAAGCATTCAGTACTTC. It is translated as CASSPPAGESIQYF. The chain links TRBV11-2 to TRBJ2-4; 7 nucleotides match TRBD2. The CDR3 runs 14 residues. V dropped 5 bases and J dropped 9; count of bases not matched to a gene: 10. Germline V gene sequence: CDR1 SGHAT, CDR2 FQNNGV.

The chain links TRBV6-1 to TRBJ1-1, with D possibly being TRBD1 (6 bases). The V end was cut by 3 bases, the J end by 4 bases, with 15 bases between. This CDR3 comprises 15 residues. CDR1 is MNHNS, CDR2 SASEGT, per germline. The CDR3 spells CASSDGQRVATEAFF. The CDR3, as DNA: TGTGCCAGCAGTGACGGACAGCGCGTAGCCACTGAAGCTTTCTTT.

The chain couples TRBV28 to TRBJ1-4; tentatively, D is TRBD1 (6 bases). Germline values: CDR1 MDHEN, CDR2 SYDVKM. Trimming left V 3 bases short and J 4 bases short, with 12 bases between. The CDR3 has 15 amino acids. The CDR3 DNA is TGTGCCAGCAGTTTGGGGGCAGGGGTTAATGAAAAACTGTTTTTT. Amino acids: CASSLGAGVNEKLFF.

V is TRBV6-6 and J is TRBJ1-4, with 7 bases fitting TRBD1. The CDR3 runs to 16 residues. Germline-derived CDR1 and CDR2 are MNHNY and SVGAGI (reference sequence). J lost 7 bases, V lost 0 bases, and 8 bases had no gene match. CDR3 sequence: CASSYSTRQGGEKLFF. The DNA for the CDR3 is TGTGCCAGCAGTTACTCGACTCGACAGGGTGGTGAAAAACTGTTTTTT.

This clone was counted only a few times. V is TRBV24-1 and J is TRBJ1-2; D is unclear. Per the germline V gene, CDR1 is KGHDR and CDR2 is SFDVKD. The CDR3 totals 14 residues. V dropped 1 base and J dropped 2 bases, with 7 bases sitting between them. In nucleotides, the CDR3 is TGTGCCACCAGTGATTTTAGACGGAACTATGGCTACACCTTC. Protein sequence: CATSDFRRNYGYTF.

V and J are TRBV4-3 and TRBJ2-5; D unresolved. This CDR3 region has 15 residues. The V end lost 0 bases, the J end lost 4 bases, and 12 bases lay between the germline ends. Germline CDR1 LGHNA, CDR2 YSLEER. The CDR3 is CASSQEIYSRETQYF. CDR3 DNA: TGCGCCAGCAGCCAAGAGATATACTCGAGAGAGACCCAGTACTTC.

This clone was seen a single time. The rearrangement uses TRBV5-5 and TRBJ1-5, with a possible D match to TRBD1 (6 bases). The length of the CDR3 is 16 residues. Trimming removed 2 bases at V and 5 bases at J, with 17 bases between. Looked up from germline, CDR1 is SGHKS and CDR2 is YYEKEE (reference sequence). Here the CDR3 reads CASSLEPGGLYQPQHF. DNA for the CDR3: TGTGCCAGCAGCTTAGAACCGGGGGGGCTTTATCAGCCCCAGCATTTT.

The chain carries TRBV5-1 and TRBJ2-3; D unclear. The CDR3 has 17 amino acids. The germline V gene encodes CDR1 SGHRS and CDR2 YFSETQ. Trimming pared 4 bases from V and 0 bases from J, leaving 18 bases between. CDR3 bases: TGCGCCAGCAGCCCCGACCCAGGAGCCTCTAGCACAGATACGCAGTATTTT. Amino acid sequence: CASSPDPGASSTDTQYF.

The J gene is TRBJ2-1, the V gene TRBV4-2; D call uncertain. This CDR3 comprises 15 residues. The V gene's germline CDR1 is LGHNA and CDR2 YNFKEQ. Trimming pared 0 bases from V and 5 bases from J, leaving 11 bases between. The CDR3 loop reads CASSQDWKANNEQFF. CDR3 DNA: TGTGCCAGCAGCCAAGATTGGAAAGCAAACAATGAGCAGTTCTTC.

This CDR3 reads CASSFTLASQETQYF. The CDR3 nucleotides are TGTGCCAGCAGCTTCACACTAGCCTCACAAGAGACCCAGTACTTC. The V gene is TRBV5-5, the J gene TRBJ2-5; D is possibly TRBD2 (6 bases). The V gene lost 2 bases and the J gene lost 2 bases, with 13 bases spanning the gap. CDR3 length: 15 amino acids. CDR1 SGHKS and CDR2 YYEKEE come from the germline V gene (reference sequence).

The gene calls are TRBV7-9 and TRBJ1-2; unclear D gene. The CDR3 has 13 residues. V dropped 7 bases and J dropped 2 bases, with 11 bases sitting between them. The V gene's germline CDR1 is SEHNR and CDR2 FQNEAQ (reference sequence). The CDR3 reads CASTDGSNYGYTF. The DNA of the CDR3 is TGTGCCAGCACCGACGGGTCGAACTATGGCTACACCTTC.

The DNA of the CDR3 is TGCGCCAGCAGCCGAGAACCGGGGCAGGGGGCGATCACTGAAGCTTTCTTT. It translates to CASSREPGQGAITEAFF. The chain has TRBV4-1 and TRBJ1-1, with 8 bases aligning to TRBD1. The germline CDR1 and CDR2 sequences are MGHRA and YSYEKL. The CDR3 runs to 17 residues. V dropped 4 bases and J dropped 4; count of bases not matched to a gene: 14.